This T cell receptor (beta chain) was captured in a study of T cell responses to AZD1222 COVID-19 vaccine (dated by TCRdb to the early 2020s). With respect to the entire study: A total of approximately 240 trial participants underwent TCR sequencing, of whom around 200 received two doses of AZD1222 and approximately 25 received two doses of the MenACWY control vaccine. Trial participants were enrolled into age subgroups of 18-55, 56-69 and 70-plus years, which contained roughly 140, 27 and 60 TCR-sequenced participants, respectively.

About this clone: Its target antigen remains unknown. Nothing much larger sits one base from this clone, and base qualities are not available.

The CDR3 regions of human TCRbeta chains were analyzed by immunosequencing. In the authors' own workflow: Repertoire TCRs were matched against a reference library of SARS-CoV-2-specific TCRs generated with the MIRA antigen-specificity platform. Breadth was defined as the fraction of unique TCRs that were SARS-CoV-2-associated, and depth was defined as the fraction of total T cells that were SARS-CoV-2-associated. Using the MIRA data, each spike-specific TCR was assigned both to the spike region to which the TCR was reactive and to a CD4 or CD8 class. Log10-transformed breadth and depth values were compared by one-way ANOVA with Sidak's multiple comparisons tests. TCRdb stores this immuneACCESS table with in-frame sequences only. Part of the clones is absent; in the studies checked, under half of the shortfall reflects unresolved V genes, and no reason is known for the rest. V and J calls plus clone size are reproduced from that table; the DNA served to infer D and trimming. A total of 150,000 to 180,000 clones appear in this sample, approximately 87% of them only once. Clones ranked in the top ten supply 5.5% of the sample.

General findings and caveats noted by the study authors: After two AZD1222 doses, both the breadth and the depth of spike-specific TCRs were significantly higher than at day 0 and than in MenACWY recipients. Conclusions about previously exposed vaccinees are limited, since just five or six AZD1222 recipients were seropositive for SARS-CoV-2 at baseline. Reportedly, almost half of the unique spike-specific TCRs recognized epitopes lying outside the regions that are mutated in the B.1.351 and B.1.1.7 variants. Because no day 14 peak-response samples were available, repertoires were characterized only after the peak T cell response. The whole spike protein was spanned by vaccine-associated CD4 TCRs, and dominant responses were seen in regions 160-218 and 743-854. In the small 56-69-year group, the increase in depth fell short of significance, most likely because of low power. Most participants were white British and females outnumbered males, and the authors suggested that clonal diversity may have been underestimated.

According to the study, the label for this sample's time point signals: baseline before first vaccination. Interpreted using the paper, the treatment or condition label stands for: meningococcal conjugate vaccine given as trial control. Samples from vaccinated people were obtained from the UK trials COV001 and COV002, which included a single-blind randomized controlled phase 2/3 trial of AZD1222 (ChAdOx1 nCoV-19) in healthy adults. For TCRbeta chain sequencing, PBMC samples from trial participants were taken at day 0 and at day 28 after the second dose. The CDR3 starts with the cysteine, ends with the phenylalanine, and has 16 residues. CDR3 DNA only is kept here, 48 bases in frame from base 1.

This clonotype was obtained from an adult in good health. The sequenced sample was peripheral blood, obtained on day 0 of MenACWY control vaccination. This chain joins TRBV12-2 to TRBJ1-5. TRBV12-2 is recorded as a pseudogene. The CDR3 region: CASRLPRFVVCQPQHF. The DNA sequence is TGTGCAAGTCGCTTACCAAGGTTTGTGGTGTGTCAGCCCCAGCATTTT.